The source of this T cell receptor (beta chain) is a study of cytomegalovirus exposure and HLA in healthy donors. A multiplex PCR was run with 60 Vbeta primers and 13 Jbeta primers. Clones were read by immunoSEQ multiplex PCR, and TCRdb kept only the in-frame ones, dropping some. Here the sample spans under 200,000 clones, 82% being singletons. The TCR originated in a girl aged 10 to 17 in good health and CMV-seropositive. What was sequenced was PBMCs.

The CDR3 region has the DNA TGTGCCTGGAGTGGTGGGGGGGGCTTTAATCAGCCCCAGCATTTT. Translated: CAWSGGGGFNQPQHF. The chain joins TRBV30 to TRBJ1-5; D may be TRBD1 (6 bases). V was pared by 1 base and J by 4 bases, with 14 bases between. The V gene's germline CDR1 is GTSNPN and CDR2 SVGIG (reference sequence). The CDR3 loop spans 15 amino acids.